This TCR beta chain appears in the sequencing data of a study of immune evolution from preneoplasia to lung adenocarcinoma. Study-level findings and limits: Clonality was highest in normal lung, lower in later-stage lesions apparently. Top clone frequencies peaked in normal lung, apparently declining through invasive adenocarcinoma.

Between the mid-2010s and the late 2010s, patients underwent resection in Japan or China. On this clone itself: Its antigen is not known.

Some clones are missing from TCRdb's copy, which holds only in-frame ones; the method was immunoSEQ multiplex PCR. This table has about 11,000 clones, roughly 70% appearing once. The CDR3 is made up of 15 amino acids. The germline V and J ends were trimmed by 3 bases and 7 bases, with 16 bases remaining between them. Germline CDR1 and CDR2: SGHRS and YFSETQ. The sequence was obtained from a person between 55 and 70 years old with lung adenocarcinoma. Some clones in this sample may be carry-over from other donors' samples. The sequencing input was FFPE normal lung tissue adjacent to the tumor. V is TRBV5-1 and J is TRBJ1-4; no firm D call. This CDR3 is CASSSRARESEKLFF. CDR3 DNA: TGCGCCAGCAGCTCCCGGGCCCGGGAGAGTGAAAAACTGTTTTTT.